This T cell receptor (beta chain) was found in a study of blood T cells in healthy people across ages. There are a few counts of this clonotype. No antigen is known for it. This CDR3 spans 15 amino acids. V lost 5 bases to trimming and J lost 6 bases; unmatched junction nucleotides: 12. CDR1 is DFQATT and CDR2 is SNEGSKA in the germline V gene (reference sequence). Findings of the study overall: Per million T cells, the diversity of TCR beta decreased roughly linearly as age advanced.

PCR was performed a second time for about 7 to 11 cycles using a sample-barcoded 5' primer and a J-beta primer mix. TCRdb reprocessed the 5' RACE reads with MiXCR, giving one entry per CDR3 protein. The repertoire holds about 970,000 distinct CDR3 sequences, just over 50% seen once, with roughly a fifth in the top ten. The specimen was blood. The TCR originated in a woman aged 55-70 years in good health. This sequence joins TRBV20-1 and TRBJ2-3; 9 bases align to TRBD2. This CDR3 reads CSAATRREGKDTQYF. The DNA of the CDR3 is TGCAGTGCTGCCACGCGGCGGGAGGGAAAGGATACGCAGTATTTT.